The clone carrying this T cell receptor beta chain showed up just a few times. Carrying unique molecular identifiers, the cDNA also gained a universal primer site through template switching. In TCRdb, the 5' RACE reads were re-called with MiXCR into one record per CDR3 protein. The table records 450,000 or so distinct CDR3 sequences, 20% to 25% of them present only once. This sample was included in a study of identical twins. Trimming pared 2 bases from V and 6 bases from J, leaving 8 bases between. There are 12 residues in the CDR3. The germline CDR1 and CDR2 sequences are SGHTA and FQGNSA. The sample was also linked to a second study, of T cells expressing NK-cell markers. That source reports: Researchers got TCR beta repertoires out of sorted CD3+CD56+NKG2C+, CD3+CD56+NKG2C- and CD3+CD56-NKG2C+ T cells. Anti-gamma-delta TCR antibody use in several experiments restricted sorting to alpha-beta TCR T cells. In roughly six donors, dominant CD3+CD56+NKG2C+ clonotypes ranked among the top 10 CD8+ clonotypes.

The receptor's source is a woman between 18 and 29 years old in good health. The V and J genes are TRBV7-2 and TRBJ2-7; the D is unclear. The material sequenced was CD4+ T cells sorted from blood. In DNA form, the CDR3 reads TGTGCCAGCAGCTTAACTACGGGCGAGCAGTACTTC. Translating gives CASSLTTGEQYF.